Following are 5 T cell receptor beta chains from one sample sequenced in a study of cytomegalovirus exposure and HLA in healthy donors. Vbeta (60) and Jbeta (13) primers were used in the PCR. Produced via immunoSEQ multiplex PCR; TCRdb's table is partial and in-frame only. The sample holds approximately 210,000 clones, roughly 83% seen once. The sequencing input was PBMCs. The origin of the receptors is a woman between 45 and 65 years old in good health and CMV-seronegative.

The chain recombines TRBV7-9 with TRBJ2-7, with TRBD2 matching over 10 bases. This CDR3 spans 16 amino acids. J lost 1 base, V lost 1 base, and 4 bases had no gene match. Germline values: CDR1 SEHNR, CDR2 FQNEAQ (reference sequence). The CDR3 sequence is CASSLGSGGLSYEQYF. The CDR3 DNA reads TGTGCCAGCAGCTTAGGTAGCGGGGGGCTTTCCTACGAGCAGTACTTC.

The CDR3 DNA reads as TGCGCCAGCAGCCTATCCCCCGGGACAGAAGAGACCCAGTACTTC. Translating it yields CASSLSPGTEETQYF. The chain combines TRBV5-1 with TRBJ2-5, with 7 bases matching TRBD1. Germline CDR1 and CDR2: SGHRS and YFSETQ. Trimming cost V 4 bases and J 3 bases; bases outside gene matches: 9. The CDR3 is made up of 15 amino acids.

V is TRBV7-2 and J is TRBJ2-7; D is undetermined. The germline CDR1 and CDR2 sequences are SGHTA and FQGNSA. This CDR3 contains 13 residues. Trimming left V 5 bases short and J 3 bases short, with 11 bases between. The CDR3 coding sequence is TGTGCCAGCAGCCCAGAGGTCAGCTACGAGCAGTACTTC. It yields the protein CASSPEVSYEQYF.

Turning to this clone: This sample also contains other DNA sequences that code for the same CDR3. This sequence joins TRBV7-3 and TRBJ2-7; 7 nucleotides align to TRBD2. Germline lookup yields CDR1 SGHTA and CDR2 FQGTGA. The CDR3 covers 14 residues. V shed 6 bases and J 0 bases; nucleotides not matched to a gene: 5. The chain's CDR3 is CASSLSGSSYEQYF. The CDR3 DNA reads TGTGCCAGCAGTCTTAGCGGGTCCTCCTACGAGCAGTACTTC.

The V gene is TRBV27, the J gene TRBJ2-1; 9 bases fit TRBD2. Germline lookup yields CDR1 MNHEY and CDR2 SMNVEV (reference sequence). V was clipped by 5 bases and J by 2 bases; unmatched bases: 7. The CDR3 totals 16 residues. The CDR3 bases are TGTGCCAGCAGTCCAGTAGCGGGAGCGGCCTACAATGAGCAGTTCTTC. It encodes CASSPVAGAAYNEQFF.